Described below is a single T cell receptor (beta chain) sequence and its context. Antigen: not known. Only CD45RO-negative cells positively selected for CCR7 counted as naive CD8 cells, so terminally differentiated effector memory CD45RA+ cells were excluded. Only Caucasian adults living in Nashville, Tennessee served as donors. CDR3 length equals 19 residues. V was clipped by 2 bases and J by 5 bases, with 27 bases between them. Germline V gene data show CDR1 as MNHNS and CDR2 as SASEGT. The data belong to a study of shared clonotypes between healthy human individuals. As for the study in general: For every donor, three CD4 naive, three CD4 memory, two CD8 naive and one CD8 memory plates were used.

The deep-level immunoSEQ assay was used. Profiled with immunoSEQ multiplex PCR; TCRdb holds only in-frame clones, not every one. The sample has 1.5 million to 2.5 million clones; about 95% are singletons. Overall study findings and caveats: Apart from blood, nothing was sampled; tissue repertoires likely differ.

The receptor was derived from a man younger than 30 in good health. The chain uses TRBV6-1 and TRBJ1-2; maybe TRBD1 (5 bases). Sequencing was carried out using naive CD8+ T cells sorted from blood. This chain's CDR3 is CASSEIPGSEEFSQYGYTF. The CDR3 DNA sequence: TGTGCCAGCAGTGAAATCCCAGGGTCAGAGGAATTTAGCCAATATGGCTACACCTTC.